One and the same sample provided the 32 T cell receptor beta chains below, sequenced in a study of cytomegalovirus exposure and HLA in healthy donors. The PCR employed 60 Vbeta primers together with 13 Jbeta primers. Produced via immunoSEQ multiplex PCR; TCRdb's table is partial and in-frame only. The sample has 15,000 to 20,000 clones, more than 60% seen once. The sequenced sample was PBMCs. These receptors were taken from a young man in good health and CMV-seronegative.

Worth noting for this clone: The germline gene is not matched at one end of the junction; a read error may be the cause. The CDR3 loop reads CASSLAGTTVRGEPQHF. In DNA, the CDR3 is TGTGCTAGCAGCTTAGCGGGTACGACAGTTAGGGGTGAGCCCCAGCATTTT. The chain links TRBV7-7 to TRBJ1-5, with TRBD1 as a possible D gene (5 bases). CDR1 SSHAT and CDR2 FNYEAQ come from the germline V gene (reference sequence). The CDR3 spans 17 residues.

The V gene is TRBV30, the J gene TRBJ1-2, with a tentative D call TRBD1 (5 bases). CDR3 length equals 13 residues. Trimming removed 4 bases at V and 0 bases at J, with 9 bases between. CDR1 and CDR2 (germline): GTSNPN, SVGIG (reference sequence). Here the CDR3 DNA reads TGTGCCTGGAAAGGGGACTCTAACTATGGCTACACCTTC. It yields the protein CAWKGDSNYGYTF.

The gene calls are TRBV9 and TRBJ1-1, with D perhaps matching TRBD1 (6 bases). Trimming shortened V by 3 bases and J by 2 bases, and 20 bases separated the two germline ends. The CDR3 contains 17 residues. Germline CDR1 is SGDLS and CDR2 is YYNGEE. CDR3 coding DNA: TGTGCCAGCAGCGGAAGCAGAACCCAGGGGCCTAACACTGAAGCTTTCTTT. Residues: CASSGSRTQGPNTEAFF.

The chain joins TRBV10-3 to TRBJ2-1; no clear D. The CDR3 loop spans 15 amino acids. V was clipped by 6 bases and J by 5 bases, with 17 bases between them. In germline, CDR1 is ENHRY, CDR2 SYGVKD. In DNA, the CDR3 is TGTGCCATCAGGGTCGGTCCTCCCCAAGACAATGAGCAGTTCTTC. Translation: CAIRVGPPQDNEQFF.

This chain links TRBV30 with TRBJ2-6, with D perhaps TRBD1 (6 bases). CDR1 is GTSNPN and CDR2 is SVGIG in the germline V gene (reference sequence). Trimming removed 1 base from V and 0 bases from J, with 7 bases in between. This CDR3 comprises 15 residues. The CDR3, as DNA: TGTGCCTGGAGTGACAGGGTCTCTGGGGCCAACGTCCTGACTTTC. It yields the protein CAWSDRVSGANVLTF.

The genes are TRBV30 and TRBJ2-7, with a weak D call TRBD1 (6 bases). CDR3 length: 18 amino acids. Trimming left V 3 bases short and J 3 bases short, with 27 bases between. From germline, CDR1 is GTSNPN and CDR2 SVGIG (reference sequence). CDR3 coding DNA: TGTGCCTGGAGCCCCTTCCAACAACAGGGCCCAATCAACTACGAGCAGTACTTC. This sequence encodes CAWSPFQQQGPINYEQYF. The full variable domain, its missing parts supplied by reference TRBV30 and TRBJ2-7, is SQTIHQWPATLVQPVGSPLSLECTVEGTSNPNLYWYRQAAGRGLQLLFYSVGIGQISSEVPQNLSASRPQDRQFILSSKKLLLSDSGFYLCAWSPFQQQGPINYEQYFGPGTRLTVT.

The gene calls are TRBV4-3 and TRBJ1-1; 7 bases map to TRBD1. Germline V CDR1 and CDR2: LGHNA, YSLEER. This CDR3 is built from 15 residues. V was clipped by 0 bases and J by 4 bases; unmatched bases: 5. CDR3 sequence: CASSQDNRGSTEAFF. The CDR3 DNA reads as TGCGCCAGCAGCCAAGATAACAGGGGAAGCACTGAAGCTTTCTTT.

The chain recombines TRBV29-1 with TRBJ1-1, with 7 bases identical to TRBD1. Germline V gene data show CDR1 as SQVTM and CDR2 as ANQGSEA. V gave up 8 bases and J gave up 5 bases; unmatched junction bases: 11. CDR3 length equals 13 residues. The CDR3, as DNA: TGCAGCTTCTGGGACAGTCGGGGGACTGAAGCTTTCTTT. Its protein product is CSFWDSRGTEAFF.

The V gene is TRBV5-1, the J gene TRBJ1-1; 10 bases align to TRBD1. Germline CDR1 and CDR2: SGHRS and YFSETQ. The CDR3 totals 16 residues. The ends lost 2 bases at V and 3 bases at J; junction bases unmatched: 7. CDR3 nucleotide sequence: TGCGCCAGCAGCTTCGGGACAGGGGTTCGGGACACTGAAGCTTTCTTT. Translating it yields CASSFGTGVRDTEAFF.

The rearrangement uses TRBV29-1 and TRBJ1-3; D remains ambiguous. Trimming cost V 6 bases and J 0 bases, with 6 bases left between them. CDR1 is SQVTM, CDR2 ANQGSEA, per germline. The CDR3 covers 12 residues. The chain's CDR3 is CSVSFSGNTIYF. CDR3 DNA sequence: TGCAGCGTGTCTTTCTCTGGAAACACCATATATTTT. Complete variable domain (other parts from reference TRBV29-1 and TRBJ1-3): SAVISQKPSRDICQRGTSLTIQCQVDSQVTMMFWYRQQPGQSLTLIATANQGSEATYESGFVIDKFPISRPNLTFSTLTVSNMSPEDSSIYLCSVSFSGNTIYFGEGSWLTVV.

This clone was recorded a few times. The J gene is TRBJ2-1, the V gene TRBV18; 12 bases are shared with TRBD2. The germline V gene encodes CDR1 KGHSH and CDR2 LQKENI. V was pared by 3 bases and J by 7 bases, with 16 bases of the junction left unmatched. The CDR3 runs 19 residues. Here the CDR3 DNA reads TGTGCCAGCTCACCGGCGGGACAGATTGGACTAGCGGGGAAAAATGAGCAGTTCTTC. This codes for CASSPAGQIGLAGKNEQFF.

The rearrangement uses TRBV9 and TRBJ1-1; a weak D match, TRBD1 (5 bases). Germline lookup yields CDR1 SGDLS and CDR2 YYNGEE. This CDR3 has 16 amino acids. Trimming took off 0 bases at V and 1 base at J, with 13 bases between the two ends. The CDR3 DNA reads TGTGCCAGCAGCGTAGGTCTCCAGGGCTCGAACACTGAAGCTTTCTTT. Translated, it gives CASSVGLQGSNTEAFF.

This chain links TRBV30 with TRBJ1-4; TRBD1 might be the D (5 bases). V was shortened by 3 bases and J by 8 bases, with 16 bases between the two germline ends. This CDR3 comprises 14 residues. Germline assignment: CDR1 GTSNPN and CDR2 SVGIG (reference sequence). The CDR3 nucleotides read TGTGCCTGGAGGTCCGGTAGGGGAGGGGAAAAACTGTTTTTT. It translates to CAWRSGRGGEKLFF.

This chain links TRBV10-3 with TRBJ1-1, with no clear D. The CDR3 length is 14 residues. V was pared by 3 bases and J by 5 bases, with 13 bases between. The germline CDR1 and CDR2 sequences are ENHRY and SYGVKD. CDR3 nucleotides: TGTGCCATCAGTGATACGGAGCAGAGGACTGAAGCTTTCTTT. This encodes CAISDTEQRTEAFF.

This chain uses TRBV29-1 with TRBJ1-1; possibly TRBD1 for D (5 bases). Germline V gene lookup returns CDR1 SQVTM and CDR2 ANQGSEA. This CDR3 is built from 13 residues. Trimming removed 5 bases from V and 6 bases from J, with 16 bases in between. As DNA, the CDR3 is TGCAGCGTTATGGCCTGGGGGGGATCTGAAGCTTTCTTT. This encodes CSVMAWGGSEAFF.

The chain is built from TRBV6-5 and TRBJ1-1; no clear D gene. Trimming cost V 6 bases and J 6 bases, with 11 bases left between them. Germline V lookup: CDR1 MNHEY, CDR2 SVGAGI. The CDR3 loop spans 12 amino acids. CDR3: CASSRPRAEAFF. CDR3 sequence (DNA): TGTGCCAGCAGCCGCCCGAGGGCTGAAGCTTTCTTT.

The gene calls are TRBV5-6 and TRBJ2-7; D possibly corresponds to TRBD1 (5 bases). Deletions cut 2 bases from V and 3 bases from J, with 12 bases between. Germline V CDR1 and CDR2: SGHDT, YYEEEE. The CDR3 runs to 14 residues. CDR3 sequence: CASSFRGSSYEQYF. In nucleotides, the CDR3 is TGTGCCAGCAGCTTTAGGGGTTCGAGCTACGAGCAGTACTTC.

As DNA, the CDR3 is TGCAGCGTCATTCTCGACAGGGGGCGCAGTAAGTTCTTC. Protein product: CSVILDRGRSKFF. V usage is TRBV29-1 and J usage is TRBJ2-1, with 10 nucleotides matching TRBD1. CDR1 and CDR2 (germline): SQVTM, ANQGSEA. The junction had 13 bases not matched to a gene; V was cut back by 6 bases and J by 14 bases. The CDR3 totals 13 residues.

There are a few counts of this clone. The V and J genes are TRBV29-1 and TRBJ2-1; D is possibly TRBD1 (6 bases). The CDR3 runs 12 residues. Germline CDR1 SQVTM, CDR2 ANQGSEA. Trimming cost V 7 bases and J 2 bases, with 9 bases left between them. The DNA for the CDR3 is TGCAGCGGTGGACAGCCCTACAATGAGCAGTTCTTC. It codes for CSGGQPYNEQFF.

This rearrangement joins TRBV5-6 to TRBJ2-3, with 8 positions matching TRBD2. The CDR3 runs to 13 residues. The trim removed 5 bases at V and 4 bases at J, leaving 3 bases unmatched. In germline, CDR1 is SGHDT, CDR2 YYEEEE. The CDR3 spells CASSTSGPDTQYF. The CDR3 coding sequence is TGTGCCAGCAGTACTAGCGGCCCAGATACGCAGTATTTT.

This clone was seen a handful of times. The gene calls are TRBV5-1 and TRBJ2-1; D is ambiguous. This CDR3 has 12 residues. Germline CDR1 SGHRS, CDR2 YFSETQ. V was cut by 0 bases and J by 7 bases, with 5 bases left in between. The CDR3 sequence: CASSLVSNEQFF. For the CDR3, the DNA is TGCGCCAGCAGCTTGGTTTCAAATGAGCAGTTCTTC.

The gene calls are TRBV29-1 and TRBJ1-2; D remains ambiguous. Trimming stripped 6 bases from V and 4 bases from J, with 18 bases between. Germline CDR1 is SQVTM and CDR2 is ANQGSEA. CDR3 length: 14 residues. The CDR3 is CSVGPSTMAYGYTF. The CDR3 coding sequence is TGCAGCGTGGGCCCCTCGACCATGGCCTATGGCTACACCTTC.

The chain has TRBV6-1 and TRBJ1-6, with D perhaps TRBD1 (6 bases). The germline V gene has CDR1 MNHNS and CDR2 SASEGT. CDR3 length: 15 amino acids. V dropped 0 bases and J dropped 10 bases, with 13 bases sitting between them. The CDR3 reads CASSEARQGQSPLHF. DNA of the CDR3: TGTGCCAGCAGTGAAGCGCGGCAGGGGCAATCACCCCTCCACTTT.

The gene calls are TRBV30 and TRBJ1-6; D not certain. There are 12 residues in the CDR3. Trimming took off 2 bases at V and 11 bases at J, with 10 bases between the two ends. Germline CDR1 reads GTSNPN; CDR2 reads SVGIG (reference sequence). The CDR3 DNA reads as TGTGCCTGGAGTTTGGCCGCACCACCCCTCCACTTT. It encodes CAWSLAAPPLHF. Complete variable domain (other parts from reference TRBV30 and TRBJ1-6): SQTIHQWPATLVQPVGSPLSLECTVEGTSNPNLYWYRQAAGRGLQLLFYSVGIGQISSEVPQNLSASRPQDRQFILSSKKLLLSDSGFYLCAWSLAAPPLHFGNGTRLTVT.

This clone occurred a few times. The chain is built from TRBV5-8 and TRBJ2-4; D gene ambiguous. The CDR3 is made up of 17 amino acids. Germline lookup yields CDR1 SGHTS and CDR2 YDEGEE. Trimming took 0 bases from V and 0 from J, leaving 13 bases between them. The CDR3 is CASSLDYGRLAKNIQYF. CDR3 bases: TGTGCCAGCAGCTTGGATTACGGCCGACTAGCCAAAAACATTCAGTACTTC.

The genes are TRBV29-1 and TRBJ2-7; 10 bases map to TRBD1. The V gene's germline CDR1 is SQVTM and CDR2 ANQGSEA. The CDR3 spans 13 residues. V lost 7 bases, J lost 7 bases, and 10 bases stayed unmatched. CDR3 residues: CSAAGTGAGEQYF. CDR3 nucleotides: TGCAGCGCTGCCGGGACAGGGGCAGGTGAGCAGTACTTC.

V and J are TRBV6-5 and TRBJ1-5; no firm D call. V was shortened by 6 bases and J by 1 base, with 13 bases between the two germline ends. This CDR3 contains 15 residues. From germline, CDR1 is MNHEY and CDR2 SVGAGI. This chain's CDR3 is CASSSGSGSNQPQHF. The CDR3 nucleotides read TGTGCCAGCAGCTCCGGGTCCGGGAGCAATCAGCCCCAGCATTTT.

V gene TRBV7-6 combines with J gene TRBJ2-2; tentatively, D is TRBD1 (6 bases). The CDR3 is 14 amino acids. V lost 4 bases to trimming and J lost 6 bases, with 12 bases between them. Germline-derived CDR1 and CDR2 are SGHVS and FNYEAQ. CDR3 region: CASSWGQPAGELFF. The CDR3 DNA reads TGTGCCAGCAGCTGGGGACAACCGGCCGGGGAGCTGTTTTTT. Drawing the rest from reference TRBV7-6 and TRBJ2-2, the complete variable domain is GAGVSQSPRYKVTKRGQDVALRCDPISGHVSLYWYRQALGQGPEFLTYFNYEAQQDKSGLPNDRFSAERPEGSISTLTIQRTEQRDSAMYRCASSWGQPAGELFFGEGSRLTVL.

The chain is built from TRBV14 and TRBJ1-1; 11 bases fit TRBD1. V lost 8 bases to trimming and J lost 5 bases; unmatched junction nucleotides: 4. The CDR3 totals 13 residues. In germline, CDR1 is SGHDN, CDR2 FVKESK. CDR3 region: CASGQGARTEAFF. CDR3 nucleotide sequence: TGTGCCAGCGGACAGGGGGCTCGGACTGAAGCTTTCTTT.

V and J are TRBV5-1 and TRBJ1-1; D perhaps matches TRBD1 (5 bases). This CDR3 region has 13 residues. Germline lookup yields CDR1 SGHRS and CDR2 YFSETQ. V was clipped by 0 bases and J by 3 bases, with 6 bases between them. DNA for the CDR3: TGCGCCAGCAGCTTGGCGGGGGACACTGAAGCTTTCTTT. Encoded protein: CASSLAGDTEAFF.

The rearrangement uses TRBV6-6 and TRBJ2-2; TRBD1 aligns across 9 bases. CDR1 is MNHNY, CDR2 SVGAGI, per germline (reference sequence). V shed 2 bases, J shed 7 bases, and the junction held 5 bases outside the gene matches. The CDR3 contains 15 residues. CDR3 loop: CASSYGDREVGELFF. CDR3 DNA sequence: TGTGCCAGCAGTTACGGGGACAGGGAGGTCGGGGAGCTGTTTTTT.

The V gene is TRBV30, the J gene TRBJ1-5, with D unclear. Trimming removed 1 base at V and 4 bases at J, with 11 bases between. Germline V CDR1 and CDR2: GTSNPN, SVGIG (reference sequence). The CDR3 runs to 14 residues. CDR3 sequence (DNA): TGTGCCTGGAGTGGACACGACGGAAATCAGCCCCAGCATTTT. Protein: CAWSGHDGNQPQHF.